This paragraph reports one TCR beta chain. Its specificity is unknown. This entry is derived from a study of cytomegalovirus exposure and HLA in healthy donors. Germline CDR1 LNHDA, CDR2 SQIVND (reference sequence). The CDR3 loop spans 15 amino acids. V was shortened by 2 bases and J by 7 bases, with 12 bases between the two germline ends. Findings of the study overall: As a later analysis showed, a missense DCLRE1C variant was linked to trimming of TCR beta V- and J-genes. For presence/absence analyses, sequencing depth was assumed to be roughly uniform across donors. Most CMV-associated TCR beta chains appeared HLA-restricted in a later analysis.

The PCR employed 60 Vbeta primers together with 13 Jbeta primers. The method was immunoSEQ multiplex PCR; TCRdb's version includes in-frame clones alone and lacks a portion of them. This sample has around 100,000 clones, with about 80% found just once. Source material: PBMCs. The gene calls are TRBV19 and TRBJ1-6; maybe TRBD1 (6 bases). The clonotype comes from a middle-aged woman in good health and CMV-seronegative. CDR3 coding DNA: TGTGCCAGTAGTATATCTGGGGGCTGGAATTCACCCCTCCACTTT. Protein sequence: CASSISGGWNSPLHF.